This T cell receptor beta chain was sequenced during a study of vaccination and CD4 T cells after COVID-19. Turning to the study itself: Nasal swab PCR had detected SARS-CoV-2 in convalescent patients, 9 or 10 mild and one severe. Blood was drawn a median around 73 days post second dose, range 14 to 241.

Cultured CD4+ T-cell DNA underwent Oncomine TCR Beta short-read sequencing. TCRdb recomputed calls from the PCR reads with MiXCR, one row per CDR3 protein. The table has 20,000 to 25,000 distinct CDR3 sequences, around two fifths seen once. As to treatment: 10-day PBMC culture with coronavirus spike peptide pools or control peptides (ViraFEST assay). From germline, CDR1 is MNHEY and CDR2 SVGEGT. The length of the CDR3 is 13 residues. Between the trimmed V and J ends, which lost 7 bases and 6 bases, there was a span of 15 bases. Points on this clonotype: Its antigen is currently unknown.

The sample was CD4+ T cells from blood, cultured in vitro, taken before SARS-CoV-2 vaccination. The V and J genes are TRBV6-2 or TRBV6-3 and TRBJ1-2, with unresolved D. The receptor's source is a human donor who had recovered from COVID-19. The CDR3 region is CASNFVGANGYTF. DNA for the CDR3: TGTGCCAGCAACTTCGTTGGTGCCAATGGCTACACCTTC.